This T cell receptor beta chain is from a study of read filtering for tumor transcriptome and immune sequencing. Study-level points and caveats: Dropping single-read clonotypes raised IR-seq and RNA-seq shared-clonotype correlation.

From roughly 390 ng of RNA, a library with molecular barcoded alpha/delta and beta/gamma adaptors was made. One entry per CDR3 protein results from TCRdb running MiXCR on the reads. The profile shows tens of thousands of distinct CDR3 sequences, 20% to 25% of them singletons. This CDR3 region has 15 residues. Trimming at V came to 11 bases and at J to 10 bases, leaving 17 bases not matched to a gene. Concerning this clonotype itself: Its antigen is undetermined.

The chain uses TRBV12-3 or TRBV12-4 and TRBJ2-2; 9 positions match TRBD1. The sequenced sample was a population of CD138-negative cells sorted from bone marrow. The source is a donor aged 40 or over with multiple myeloma. The chain's CDR3 is CAPSRDRAPHTELFF. As DNA, the CDR3 is TGTGCCCCCAGTAGGGACAGGGCTCCCCACACGGAGCTGTTTTTT.